This T cell receptor (beta chain) is drawn from a study of T cell changes during pregnancy in multiple sclerosis. Profiled with immunoSEQ multiplex PCR; TCRdb holds only in-frame clones, not every one. The sample lists around 100,000 clones, almost 95% occurring once. The CDR3 extends over 13 amino acids. The V gene lost 8 bases and the J gene lost 7 bases, with 17 bases spanning the gap. CDR1 is MDHEN, CDR2 SYDVKM, per germline. In its sample, this clone was seen once. The rearrangement links TRBV28 to TRBJ1-1; no firm D call. The sample here was peripheral blood, taken before pregnancy. The source of this sequence is a female donor with multiple sclerosis, enrolled in a pregnancy study. CDR3 residues: CASRITSGIEAFF. Here the CDR3 DNA reads TGTGCCAGCCGAATCACCTCGGGGATTGAAGCTTTCTTT.